The rows below give T cell receptor beta chains drawn from one sample of a study of T cells in Graves' hyperthyroidism and ophthalmopathy. MiXCR, run by TCRdb on the multiplex PCR reads, gives a single entry per CDR3 protein. The sample has 300,000 to 400,000 distinct CDR3 sequences; approximately 13% are singletons. The sample was blood. These TCRs come from a woman aged 18-29 years with Graves' hyperthyroidism. Both conserved end residues are part of each CDR3. A D gene is named only where the DNA matches it firmly. Clone size is given for some rows only: seen once, a few or many times, or a class if the clone is expanded.

clone_size,v_call,j_call,d_call,cdr3_aa,cdr3_nt
many,TRBV6-2/TRBV6-3,TRBJ1-2,TRBD1,CASTTHRDSFNYGYTF,TGTGCCAGCACCACACACCGGGACAGTTTTAACTATGGCTACACCTTC
many,TRBV6-1,TRBJ2-6,-,CASGGTGYIHSGANVLTF,TGTGCCAGCGGGGGTACGGGCTATATTCACTCTGGGGCCAACGTCCTGACTTTC
many,TRBV15,TRBJ2-1,-,CATRLGSSYNEQFF,TGTGCCACTAGACTAGGGTCCTCCTACAATGAGCAGTTCTTC
many,TRBV6-2/TRBV6-3,TRBJ2-1,TRBD2,CASSYALDGHSGLNEQFF,TGTGCCAGCAGTTACGCCCTTGACGGGCATAGCGGGCTGAATGAGCAGTTCTTC
few,TRBV5-4,TRBJ2-7,TRBD2,CASSGTPGSGGTEQYF,TGTGCCAGCAGCGGGACCCCCGGGAGCGGGGGGACCGAGCAGTACTTC
many,TRBV7-2,TRBJ2-3,-,CASGLPSTDTQYF,TGTGCCAGCGGACTACCTAGCACAGATACGCAGTATTTT
many,TRBV20-1,TRBJ2-5,TRBD2,CSARDPSGPQETQYF,TGCAGTGCTAGAGATCCTAGCGGGCCACAAGAGACCCAGTACTTC
-,TRBV5-6,TRBJ2-2,-,CASSLDAPGELFF,TGTGCCAGCAGCTTGGATGCGCCCGGGGAGCTGTTTTTT
many,TRBV20-1,TRBJ1-5,TRBD1,CSARDPGTENQPQHF,TGCAGTGCTAGAGATCCGGGGACAGAGAATCAGCCCCAGCATTTT
-,TRBV15,TRBJ1-2,-,CATSRSRPAHGYTF,TGTGCCACCAGCAGATCGCGGCCGGCGCATGGCTACACCTTC
few,TRBV7-2,TRBJ2-5,TRBD2,CASSLAAGVGETQYF,TGTGCCAGCAGCTTAGCGGCGGGAGTTGGGGAGACCCAGTACTTC
few,TRBV20-1,TRBJ2-7,TRBD2,CSAEAGGPYEQYF,TGCAGTGCCGAAGCGGGGGGGCCCTACGAGCAGTACTTC
many,TRBV11-2,TRBJ2-1,-,CASSLVWNNEQFF,TGTGCCAGCAGCTTAGTGTGGAACAATGAGCAGTTCTTC
many,TRBV29-1,TRBJ2-3,-,CSVEAGLGETDTQYF,TGCAGCGTTGAAGCCGGACTCGGGGAAACAGATACGCAGTATTTT
many,TRBV20-1,TRBJ2-7,-,CSARGPPGSYEQYF,TGCAGTGCTAGGGGCCCCCCCGGCTCCTACGAGCAGTACTTC
many,TRBV28,TRBJ2-3,TRBD1,CASKSRQGQGPTDTQYF,TGTGCCAGCAAATCACGCCAGGGACAGGGGCCCACAGATACGCAGTATTTT
many,TRBV2,TRBJ2-7,TRBD1,CASRARQGAGSHSYEQYF,TGTGCCAGCAGAGCCCGACAGGGGGCGGGCTCCCACTCCTACGAGCAGTACTTC
few,TRBV5-1,TRBJ2-1,TRBD2,CASSRRGGSYNEQFF,TGCGCCAGCAGCCGCCGGGGGGGCTCCTACAATGAGCAGTTCTTC
many,TRBV29-1,TRBJ2-7,TRBD2,CSVLAGSSYEQYF,TGCAGCGTTCTAGCGGGTAGCTCCTACGAGCAGTACTTC
-,TRBV7-9,TRBJ2-3,TRBD1,CASSLWGQGLADTQYF,TGTGCCAGCAGCTTATGGGGACAGGGTCTCGCAGATACGCAGTATTTT
many,TRBV2,TRBJ2-1,-,CASSEFYGRSSYNEQFF,TGTGCCAGCAGTGAATTTTATGGTCGGTCCTCCTACAATGAGCAGTTCTTC
many,TRBV6-2/TRBV6-3,TRBJ1-1,TRBD1,CASTKGGTGATEAFF,TGTGCCAGCACCAAAGGTGGGACAGGGGCCACTGAAGCTTTCTTT
many,TRBV5-1,TRBJ2-1,TRBD2,CASSLSSPTMAGGSNEQFF,TGCGCCAGCAGCTTATCATCACCGACTATGGCGGGAGGTAGCAATGAGCAGTTCTTC
-,TRBV28,TRBJ2-7,-,CASSLKLRSYEQYF,TGTGCCAGCAGTTTAAAACTACGCTCATACGAGCAGTACTTC
many,TRBV28,TRBJ2-1,-,CASRPFWGINNEQFF,TGTGCCAGCAGACCTTTTTGGGGCATTAACAATGAGCAGTTCTTC
many,TRBV7-3,TRBJ2-1,-,CASSLQGTNEQFF,TGTGCCAGCAGCCTTCAGGGAACTAATGAGCAGTTCTTC
many,TRBV6-1,TRBJ1-1,TRBD1,CASRADRVYSEAFF,TGTGCCAGCAGAGCGGACAGGGTCTACTCAGAAGCTTTCTTT
many,TRBV12-3/TRBV12-4,TRBJ2-7,-,CASRAGTDEQYF,TGTGCCAGCAGAGCCGGGACGGACGAGCAGTACTTC
many,TRBV19,TRBJ1-1,TRBD1,CASDRGTNTEAFF,TGTGCCAGCGACAGGGGAACGAACACTGAAGCTTTCTTT
-,TRBV4-1,TRBJ2-2,-,CASSQEGQSTTGELFF,TGCGCCAGCAGCCAGGAAGGACAGAGTACCACCGGGGAGCTGTTTTTT
many,TRBV7-2,TRBJ2-5,-,CASSLGGPQETQYF,TGTGCCAGCAGCTTAGGAGGGCCACAAGAGACCCAGTACTTC
-,TRBV2,TRBJ2-5,TRBD2,CASSTGTSVIETQYF,TGTGCCAGCAGTACCGGGACTAGTGTAATAGAGACCCAGTACTTC
-,TRBV7-9,TRBJ1-2,-,CTSSYATRGYGYTF,TGTACCAGCAGCTATGCGACCCGAGGTTATGGCTACACCTTC
many,TRBV5-1,TRBJ2-5,TRBD2,CASSFGASGIMYQETQYF,TGCGCCAGCAGCTTCGGGGCTAGCGGGATAATGTACCAAGAGACCCAGTACTTC
-,TRBV2,TRBJ1-2,-,CASSVSGGSYGYTF,TGTGCCAGCAGTGTGTCTGGGGGTAGCTATGGCTACACCTTC
many,TRBV5-5,TRBJ1-1,-,CASSLATALRGTEAFF,TGTGCCAGCAGCTTGGCCACTGCCTTGAGGGGTACTGAAGCTTTCTTT
many,TRBV28,TRBJ2-3,TRBD1,CASSWGQYDTQYF,TGTGCCAGCAGTTGGGGACAGTACGATACGCAGTATTTT
few,TRBV13,TRBJ1-4,TRBD1,CASSMIRGPGKEKLFF,TGTGCCAGCAGCATGATCAGGGGGCCAGGAAAGGAAAAACTGTTTTTT
-,TRBV6-2/TRBV6-3,TRBJ1-2,-,CASSYSSRAYYGYTF,TGTGCCAGCAGTTACTCGTCCAGGGCTTACTATGGCTACACCTTC
many,TRBV5-4,TRBJ2-3,TRBD2,CASSPKRGGGGTDTQYF,TGTGCCAGCAGCCCGAAGCGGGGGGGGGGCGGCACAGATACGCAGTATTTT
many,TRBV3-1,TRBJ2-3,-,CASSPKDLTNTQYF,TGTGCCAGCAGCCCCAAGGACCTTACTAATACGCAGTATTTT
many,TRBV7-2,TRBJ2-7,-,CASSLGGRSEQYF,TGTGCCAGCAGCTTAGGGGGTAGGAGCGAGCAGTACTTC
many,TRBV7-2,TRBJ1-1,-,CASSLVRAMNTEAFF,TGTGCCAGCAGCTTAGTGCGGGCAATGAACACTGAAGCTTTCTTT
-,TRBV20-1,TRBJ2-6,TRBD2,CSAPRGGAGANVLTF,TGCAGTGCCCCCCGGGGAGGGGCTGGGGCCAACGTCCTGACTTTC
few,TRBV4-2,TRBJ2-3,TRBD1,CASSQDMGTGGRDTQYF,TGTGCCAGCAGCCAAGATATGGGGACAGGGGGCAGAGATACGCAGTATTTT
many,TRBV6-2/TRBV6-3,TRBJ1-2,TRBD1,CASRWGQTSNYGYTF,TGTGCCAGCAGGTGGGGACAGACCTCTAACTATGGCTACACCTTC
-,TRBV20-1,TRBJ1-2,-,CGASRKGGYSF,TGCGGTGCTTCACGGAAGGGAGGCTACTCCTTC
few,TRBV19,TRBJ2-1,TRBD2,CASRTSGEGSYNEQFF,TGTGCCAGTAGGACTAGCGGGGAGGGCAGCTACAATGAGCAGTTCTTC
many,TRBV19,TRBJ2-2,-,CASSTAIHSTGELFF,TGTGCCAGTAGTACTGCCATTCATAGCACCGGGGAGCTGTTTTTT